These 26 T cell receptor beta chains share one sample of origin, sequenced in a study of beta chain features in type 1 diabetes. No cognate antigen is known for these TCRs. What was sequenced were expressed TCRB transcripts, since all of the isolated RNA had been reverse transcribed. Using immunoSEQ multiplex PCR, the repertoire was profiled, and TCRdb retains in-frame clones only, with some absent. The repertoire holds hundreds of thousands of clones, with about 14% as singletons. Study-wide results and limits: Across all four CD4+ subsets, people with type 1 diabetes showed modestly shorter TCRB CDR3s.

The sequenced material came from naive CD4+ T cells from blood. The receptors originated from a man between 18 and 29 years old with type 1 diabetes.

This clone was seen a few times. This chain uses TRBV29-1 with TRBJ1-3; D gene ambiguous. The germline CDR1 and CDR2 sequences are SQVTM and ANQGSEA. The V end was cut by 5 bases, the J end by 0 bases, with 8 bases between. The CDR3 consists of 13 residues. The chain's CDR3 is CSVTPNSGNTIYF. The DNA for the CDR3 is TGCAGCGTTACACCAAACTCTGGAAACACCATATATTTT.

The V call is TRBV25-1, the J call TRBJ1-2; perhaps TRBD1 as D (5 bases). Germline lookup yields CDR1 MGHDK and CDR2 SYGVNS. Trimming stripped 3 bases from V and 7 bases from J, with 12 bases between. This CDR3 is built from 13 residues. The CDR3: CASSDLTVGGYTF. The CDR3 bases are TGTGCCAGCAGTGACTTGACAGTAGGTGGCTACACCTTC.

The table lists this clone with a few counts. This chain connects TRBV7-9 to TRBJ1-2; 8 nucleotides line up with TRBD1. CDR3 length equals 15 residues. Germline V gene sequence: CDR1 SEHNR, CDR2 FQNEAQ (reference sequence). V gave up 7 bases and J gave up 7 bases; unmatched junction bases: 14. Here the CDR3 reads CASTPQGQGASGYTF. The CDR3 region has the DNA TGTGCCAGCACCCCCCAGGGGCAGGGGGCTAGTGGCTACACCTTC.

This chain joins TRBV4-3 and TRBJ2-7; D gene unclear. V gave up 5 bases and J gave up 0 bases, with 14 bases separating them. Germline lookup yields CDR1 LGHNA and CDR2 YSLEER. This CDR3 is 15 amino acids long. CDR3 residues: CASSTEAKSSYEQYF. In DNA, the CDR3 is TGCGCCAGCAGCACAGAGGCGAAAAGCTCCTACGAGCAGTACTTC.

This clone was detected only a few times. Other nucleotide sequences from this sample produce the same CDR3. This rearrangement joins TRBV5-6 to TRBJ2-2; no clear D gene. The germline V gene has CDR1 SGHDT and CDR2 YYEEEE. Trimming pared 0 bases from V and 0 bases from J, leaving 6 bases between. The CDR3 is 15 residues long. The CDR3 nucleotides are TGTGCCAGCAGCTTGGGCGGATCGAACACCGGGGAGCTGTTTTTT. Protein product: CASSLGGSNTGELFF.

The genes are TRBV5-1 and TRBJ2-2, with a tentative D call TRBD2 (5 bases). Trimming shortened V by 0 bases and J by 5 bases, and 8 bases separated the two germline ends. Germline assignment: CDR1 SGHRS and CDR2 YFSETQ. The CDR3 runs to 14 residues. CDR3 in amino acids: CASSLGGLTGELFF. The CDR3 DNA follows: TGCGCCAGCAGCTTGGGAGGGTTGACCGGGGAGCTGTTTTTT.

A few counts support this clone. The DNA for the CDR3 is TGTGCCAGTAGTATAAGCCAGGTCTCTGGGGCCAACGTCCTGACTTTC. This codes for CASSISQVSGANVLTF. The chain combines TRBV19 with TRBJ2-6; unclear D gene. The V gene lost 2 bases and the J gene lost 0 bases, with 8 bases spanning the gap. The CDR3 loop spans 16 amino acids. CDR1 and CDR2 (germline): LNHDA, SQIVND (reference sequence).

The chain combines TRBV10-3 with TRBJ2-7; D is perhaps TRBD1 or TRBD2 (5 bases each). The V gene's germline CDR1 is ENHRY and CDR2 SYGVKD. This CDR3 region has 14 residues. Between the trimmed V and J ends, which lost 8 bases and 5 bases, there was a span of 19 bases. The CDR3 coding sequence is TGTGCCATCCGTTCGGGACGGACGACGCACGAGCAGTACTTC. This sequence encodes CAIRSGRTTHEQYF.

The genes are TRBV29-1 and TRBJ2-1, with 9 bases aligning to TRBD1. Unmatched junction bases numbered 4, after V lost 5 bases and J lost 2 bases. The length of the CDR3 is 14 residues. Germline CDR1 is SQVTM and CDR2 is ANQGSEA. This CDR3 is CSVIDRGTYNEQFF. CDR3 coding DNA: TGCAGCGTTATCGACAGGGGGACCTACAATGAGCAGTTCTTC.

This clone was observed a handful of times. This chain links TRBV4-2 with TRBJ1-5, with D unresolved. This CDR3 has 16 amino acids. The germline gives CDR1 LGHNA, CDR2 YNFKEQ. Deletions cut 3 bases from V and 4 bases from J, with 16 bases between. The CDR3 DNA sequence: TGTGCCAGCAGCCAGGAATCGGGTCGGCTAAATCAGCCCCAGCATTTT. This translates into CASSQESGRLNQPQHF.

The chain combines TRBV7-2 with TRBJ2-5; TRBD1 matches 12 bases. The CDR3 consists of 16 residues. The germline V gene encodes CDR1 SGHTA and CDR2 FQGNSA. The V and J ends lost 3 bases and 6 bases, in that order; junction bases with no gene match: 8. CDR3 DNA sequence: TGTGCCAGCAGCTTGGCCGGGACAGGGGGCCGAAAGACCCAGTACTTC. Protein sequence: CASSLAGTGGRKTQYF.

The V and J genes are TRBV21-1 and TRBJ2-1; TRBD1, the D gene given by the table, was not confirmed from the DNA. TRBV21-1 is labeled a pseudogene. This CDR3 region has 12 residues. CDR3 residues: CASSLGGGEQFF. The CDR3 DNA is TGTGCCAGCAGCTTAGGAGGGGGCGAGCAGTTCTTC.

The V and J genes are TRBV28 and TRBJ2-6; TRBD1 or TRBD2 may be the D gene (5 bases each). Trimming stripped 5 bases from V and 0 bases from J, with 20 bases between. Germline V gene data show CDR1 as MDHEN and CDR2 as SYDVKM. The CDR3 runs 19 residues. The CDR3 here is CASSRPRGVESSGANVLTF. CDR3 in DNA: TGTGCCAGCAGTCGCCCCCGGGGCGTCGAGAGCTCTGGGGCCAACGTCCTGACTTTC.

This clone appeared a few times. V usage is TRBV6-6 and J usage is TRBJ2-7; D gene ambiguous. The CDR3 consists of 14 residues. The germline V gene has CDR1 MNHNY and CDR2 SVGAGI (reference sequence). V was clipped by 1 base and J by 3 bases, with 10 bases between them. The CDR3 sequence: CASSYLADYYEQYF. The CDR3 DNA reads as TGTGCCAGCAGTTACTTGGCGGATTACTACGAGCAGTACTTC.

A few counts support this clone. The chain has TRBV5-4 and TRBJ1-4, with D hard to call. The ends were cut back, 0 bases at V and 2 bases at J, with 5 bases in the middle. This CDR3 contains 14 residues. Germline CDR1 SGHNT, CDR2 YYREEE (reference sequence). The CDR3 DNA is TGTGCCAGCAGCTTGGGCGGGACTAATGAAAAACTGTTTTTT. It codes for CASSLGGTNEKLFF.

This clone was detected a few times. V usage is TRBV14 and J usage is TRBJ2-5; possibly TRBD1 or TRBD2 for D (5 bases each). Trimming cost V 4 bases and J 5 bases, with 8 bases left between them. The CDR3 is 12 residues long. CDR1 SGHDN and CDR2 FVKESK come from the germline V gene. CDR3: CASSRGAETQYF. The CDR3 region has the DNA TGTGCCAGCAGCCGAGGGGCGGAGACCCAGTACTTC.

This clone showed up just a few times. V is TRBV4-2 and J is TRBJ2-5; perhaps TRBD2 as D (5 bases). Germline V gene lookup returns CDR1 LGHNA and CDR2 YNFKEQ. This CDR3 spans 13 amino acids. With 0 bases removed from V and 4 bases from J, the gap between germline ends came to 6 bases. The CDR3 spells CASSQEGRETQYF. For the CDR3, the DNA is TGTGCCAGCAGCCAAGAAGGGAGAGAGACCCAGTACTTC.

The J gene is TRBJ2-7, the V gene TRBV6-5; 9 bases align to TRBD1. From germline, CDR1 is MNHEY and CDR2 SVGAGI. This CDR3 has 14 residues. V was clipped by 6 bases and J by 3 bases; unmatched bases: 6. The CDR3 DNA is TGTGCCAGCAGAACCGGGACAGGGAGCTACGAGCAGTACTTC. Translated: CASRTGTGSYEQYF.

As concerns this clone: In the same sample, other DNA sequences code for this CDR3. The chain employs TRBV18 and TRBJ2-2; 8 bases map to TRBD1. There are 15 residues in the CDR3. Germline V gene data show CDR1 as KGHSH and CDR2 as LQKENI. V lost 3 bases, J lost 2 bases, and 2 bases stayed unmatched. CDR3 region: CASSPQGANTGELFF. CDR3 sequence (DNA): TGTGCCAGCTCACCTCAGGGGGCTAACACCGGGGAGCTGTTTTTT.

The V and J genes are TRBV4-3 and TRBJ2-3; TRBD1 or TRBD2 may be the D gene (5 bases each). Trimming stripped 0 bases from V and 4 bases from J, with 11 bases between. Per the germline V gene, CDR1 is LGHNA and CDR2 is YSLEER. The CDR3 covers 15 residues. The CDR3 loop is CASSQDGQGADTQYF. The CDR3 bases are TGCGCCAGCAGCCAAGATGGCCAGGGAGCAGATACGCAGTATTTT.

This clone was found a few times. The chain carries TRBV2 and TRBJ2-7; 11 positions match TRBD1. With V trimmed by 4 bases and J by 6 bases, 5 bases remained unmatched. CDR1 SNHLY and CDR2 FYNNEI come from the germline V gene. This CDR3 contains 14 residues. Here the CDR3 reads CASSVRTGGFEQYF. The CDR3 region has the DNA TGTGCCAGCAGTGTTAGGACAGGGGGCTTCGAGCAGTACTTC.

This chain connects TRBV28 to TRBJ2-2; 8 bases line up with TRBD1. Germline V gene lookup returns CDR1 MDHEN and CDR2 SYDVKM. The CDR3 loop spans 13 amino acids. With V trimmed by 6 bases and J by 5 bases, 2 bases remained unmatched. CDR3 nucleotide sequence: TGTGCCAGCAGGCGACAGGGGACCGGGGAGCTGTTTTTT. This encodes CASRRQGTGELFF.

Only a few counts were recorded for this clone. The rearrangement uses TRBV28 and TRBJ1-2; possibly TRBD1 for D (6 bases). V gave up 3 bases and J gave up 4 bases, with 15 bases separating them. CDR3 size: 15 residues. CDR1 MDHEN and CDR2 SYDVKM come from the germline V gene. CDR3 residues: CASSLIGGLPYGYTF. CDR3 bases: TGTGCCAGCAGTTTGATTGGGGGCCTACCCTATGGCTACACCTTC.

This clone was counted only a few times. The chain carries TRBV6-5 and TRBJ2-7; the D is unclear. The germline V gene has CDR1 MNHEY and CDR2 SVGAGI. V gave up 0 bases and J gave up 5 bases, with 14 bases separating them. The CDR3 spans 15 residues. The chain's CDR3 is CASSYSAGLPNEQYF. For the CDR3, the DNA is TGTGCCAGCAGTTACTCGGCAGGCCTCCCTAACGAGCAGTACTTC.

In nucleotides, the CDR3 is TGTGCCAGCACCTTCAGTGGACAGGGGAACACAGATACGCAGTATTTT. This translates into CASTFSGQGNTDTQYF. This chain links TRBV28 with TRBJ2-3; 9 nucleotides match TRBD1. V dropped 7 bases and J dropped 2; count of bases not matched to a gene: 10. The CDR3 runs 16 residues. Germline V gives CDR1 MDHEN, CDR2 SYDVKM.

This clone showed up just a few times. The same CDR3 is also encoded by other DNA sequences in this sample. The CDR3 sequence: CAWSVGTGGYEQYF. In DNA form, the CDR3 reads TGTGCCTGGAGTGTAGGGACAGGGGGCTACGAGCAGTACTTC. This sequence joins TRBV30 and TRBJ2-7; 11 nucleotides line up with TRBD1. Germline V gene sequence: CDR1 GTSNPN, CDR2 SVGIG (reference sequence). Trimming removed 0 bases from V and 3 bases from J; junction bases left unmatched: 1. This CDR3 region has 14 residues.